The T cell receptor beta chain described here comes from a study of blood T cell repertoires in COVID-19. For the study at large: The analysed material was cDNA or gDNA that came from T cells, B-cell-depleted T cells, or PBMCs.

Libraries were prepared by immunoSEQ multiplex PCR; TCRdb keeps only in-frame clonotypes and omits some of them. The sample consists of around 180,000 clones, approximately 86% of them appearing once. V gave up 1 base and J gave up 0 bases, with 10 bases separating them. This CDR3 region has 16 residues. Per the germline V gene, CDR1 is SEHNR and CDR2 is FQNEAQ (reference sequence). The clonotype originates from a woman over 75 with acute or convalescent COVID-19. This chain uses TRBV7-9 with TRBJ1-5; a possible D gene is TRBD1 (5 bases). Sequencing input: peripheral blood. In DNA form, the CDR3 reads TGTGCCAGCAGCTTAGGGGGGGTCCTTAGCAATCAGCCCCAGCATTTT. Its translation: CASSLGGVLSNQPQHF.